One sample yielded the 2 T cell receptor beta chains listed below, sequenced in a study of regulatory T cells in long-lasting Graves disease. Time point in this sample: persistent/refractory GD, antithyroid drugs over 5 years with positive TRAb. Isolated PBMC RNA provided the starting material for the TCR library. Researchers made TCR beta libraries by using iRepertoire HTBI primers and running Arm-PCR on CDR3 regions. TCRdb reprocessed the multiplex PCR reads with MiXCR, giving one entry per CDR3 protein. This sample has 400,000 or so distinct CDR3 sequences; around 22% occur once, and the top ten carry 26%. The starting material was peripheral blood mononuclear cells (PBMCs), obtained when the disease was refractory, from a patient treated with antithyroid drugs. These receptors were taken from a female donor with Graves disease.

This chain links TRBV7-8 with TRBJ2-7, with D hard to call. V gave up 1 base and J gave up 3 bases, with 13 bases separating them. The CDR3 length is 15 residues. The germline V gene has CDR1 SGHVS and CDR2 FQNEAQ. CDR3 protein: CASSLVPDNLYEQYF. The CDR3 coding sequence is TGTGCCAGCAGCTTAGTGCCCGACAACCTCTACGAGCAGTACTTC.

By sample share, this clonotype is medium-sized (0.01 to 0.1%). The chain has TRBV7-8 and TRBJ2-5; tentative D call: TRBD1 (5 bases). V lost 4 bases and J 2 bases, leaving 11 bases between the germline ends. Germline V gene data show CDR1 as SGHVS and CDR2 as FQNEAQ. This CDR3 contains 14 residues. This CDR3 is CASSSLTAQETQYF. CDR3 DNA: TGTGCCAGCAGCTCCCTGACAGCTCAAGAGACCCAGTACTTC.